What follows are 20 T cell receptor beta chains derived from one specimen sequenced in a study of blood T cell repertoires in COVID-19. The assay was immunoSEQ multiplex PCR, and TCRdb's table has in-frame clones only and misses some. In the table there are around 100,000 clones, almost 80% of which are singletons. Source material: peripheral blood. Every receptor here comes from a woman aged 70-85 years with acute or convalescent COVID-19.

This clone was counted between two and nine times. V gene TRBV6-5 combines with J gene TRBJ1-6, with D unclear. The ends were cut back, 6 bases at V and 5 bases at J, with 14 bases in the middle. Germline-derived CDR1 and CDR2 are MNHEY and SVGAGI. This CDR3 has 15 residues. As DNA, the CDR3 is TGTGCCAGCAGGGAGAACCCGGCGGATAATTCACCCCTCCACTTT. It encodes CASRENPADNSPLHF.

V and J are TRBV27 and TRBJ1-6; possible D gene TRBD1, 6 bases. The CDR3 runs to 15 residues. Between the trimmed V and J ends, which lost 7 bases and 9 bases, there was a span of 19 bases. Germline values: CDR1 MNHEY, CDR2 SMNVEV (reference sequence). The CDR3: CASKSVDRGGSPLHF. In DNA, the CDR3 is TGTGCCAGCAAAAGTGTGGACAGAGGTGGTTCACCCCTCCACTTT.

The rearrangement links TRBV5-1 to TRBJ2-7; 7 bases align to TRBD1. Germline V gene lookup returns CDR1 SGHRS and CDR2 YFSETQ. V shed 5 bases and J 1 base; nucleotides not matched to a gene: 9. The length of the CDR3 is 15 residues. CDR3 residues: CASRLWTGGSYEQYV. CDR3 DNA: TGCGCCAGCAGACTTTGGACAGGTGGGTCCTACGAGCAGTACGTC.

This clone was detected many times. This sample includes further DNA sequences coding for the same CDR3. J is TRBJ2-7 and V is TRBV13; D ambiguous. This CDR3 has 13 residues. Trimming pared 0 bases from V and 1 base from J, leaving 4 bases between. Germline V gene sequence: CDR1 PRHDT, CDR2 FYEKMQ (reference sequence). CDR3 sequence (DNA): TGTGCCAGCAGCTTAGGGCGGTCCTACGAGCAGTACGTC. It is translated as CASSLGRSYEQYV.

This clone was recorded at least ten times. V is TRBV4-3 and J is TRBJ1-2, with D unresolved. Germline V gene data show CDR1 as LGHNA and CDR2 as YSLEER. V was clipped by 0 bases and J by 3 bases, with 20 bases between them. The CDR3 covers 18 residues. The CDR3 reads CASSQDLAGEGSHYGYTF. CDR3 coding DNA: TGCGCCAGCAGCCAAGATCTTGCAGGCGAAGGAAGCCACTATGGCTACACCTTC.

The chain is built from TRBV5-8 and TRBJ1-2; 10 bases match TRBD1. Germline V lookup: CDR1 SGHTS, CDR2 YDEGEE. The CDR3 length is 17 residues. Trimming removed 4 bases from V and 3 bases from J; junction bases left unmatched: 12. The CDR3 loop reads CASSKPPGQGTYYGYTF. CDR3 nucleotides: TGTGCCAGCAGCAAACCCCCGGGACAGGGGACCTACTATGGCTACACCTTC.

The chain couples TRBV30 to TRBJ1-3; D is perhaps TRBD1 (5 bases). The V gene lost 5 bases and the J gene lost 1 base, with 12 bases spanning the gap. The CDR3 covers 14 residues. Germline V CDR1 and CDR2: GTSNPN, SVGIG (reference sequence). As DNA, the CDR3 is TGTGCCTGGGGATTAAAGGGGTCTGGAAACACCATATATTTT. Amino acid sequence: CAWGLKGSGNTIYF. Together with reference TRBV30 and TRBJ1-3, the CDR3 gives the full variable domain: SQTIHQWPATLVQPVGSPLSLECTVEGTSNPNLYWYRQAAGRGLQLLFYSVGIGQISSEVPQNLSASRPQDRQFILSSKKLLLSDSGFYLCAWGLKGSGNTIYFGEGSWLTVV.

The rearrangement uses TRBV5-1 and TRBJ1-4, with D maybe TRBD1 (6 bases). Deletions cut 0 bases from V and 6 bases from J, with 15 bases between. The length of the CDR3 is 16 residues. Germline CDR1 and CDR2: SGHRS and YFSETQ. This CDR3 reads CASSLEVGGRDEKLFF. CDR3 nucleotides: TGCGCCAGCAGCTTGGAAGTAGGGGGTCGGGATGAAAAACTGTTTTTT.

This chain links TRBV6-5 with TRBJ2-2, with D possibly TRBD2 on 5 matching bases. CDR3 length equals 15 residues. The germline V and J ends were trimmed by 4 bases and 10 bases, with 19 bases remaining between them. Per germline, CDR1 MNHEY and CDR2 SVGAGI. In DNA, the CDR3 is TGTGCCAGCAGTTCTAGAGGGCCGTTACCCGAGGAGCTGTTTTTT. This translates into CASSSRGPLPEELFF.

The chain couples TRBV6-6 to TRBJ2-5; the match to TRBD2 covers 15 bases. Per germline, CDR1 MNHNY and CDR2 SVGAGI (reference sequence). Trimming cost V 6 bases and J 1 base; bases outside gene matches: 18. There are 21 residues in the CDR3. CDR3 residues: CASSFLPFGTSGGIRQETQYF. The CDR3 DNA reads TGTGCCAGCAGCTTCCTCCCCTTCGGGACTAGCGGGGGGATTCGCCAAGAGACCCAGTACTTC.

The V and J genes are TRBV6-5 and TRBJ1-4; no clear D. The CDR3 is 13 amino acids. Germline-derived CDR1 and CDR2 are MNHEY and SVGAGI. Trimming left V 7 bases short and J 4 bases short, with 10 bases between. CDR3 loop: CASTLSVNEKLFF. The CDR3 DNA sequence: TGTGCCAGCACCCTGTCGGTTAATGAAAAACTGTTTTTT.

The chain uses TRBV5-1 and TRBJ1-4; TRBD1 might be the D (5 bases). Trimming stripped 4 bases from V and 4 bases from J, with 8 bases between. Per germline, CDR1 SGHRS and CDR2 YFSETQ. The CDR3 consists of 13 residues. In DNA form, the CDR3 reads TGCGCCAGCAGCCGGGGGAATAATGAAAAACTGTTTTTT. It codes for CASSRGNNEKLFF.

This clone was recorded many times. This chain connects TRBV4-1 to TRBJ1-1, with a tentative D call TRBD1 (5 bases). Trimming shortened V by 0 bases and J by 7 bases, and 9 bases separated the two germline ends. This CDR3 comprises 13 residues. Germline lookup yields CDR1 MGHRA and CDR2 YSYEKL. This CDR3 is CASSQDWTLEAFF. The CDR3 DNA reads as TGCGCCAGCAGCCAAGATTGGACACTTGAAGCTTTCTTT.

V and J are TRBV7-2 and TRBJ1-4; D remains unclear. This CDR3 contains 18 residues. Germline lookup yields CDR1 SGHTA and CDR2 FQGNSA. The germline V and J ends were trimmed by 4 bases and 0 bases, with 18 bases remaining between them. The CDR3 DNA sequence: TGTGCCAGCAGCTCAAGAGACAAGGCATACACAACTAATGAAAAACTGTTTTTT. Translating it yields CASSSRDKAYTTNEKLFF.

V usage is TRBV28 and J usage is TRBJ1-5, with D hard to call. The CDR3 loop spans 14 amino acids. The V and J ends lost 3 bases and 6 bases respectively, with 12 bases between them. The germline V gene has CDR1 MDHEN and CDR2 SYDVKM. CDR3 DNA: TGTGCCAGCAGTTTTGGACTGGACGGTCAGCCCCAGCATTTT. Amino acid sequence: CASSFGLDGQPQHF.

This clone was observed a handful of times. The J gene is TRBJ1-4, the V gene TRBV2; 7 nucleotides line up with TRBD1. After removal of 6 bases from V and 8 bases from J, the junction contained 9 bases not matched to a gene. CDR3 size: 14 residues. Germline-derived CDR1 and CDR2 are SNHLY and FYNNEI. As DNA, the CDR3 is TGTGCCAGCAGGGGACAGACACGTGGGGAAAAACTGTTTTTT. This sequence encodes CASRGQTRGEKLFF.

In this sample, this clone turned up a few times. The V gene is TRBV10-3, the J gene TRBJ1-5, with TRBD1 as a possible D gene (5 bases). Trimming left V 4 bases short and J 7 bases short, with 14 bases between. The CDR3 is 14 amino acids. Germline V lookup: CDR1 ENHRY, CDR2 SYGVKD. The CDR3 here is CAISAGGAEQPQHF. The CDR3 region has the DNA TGTGCCATCAGTGCGGGAGGGGCAGAGCAGCCCCAGCATTTT.

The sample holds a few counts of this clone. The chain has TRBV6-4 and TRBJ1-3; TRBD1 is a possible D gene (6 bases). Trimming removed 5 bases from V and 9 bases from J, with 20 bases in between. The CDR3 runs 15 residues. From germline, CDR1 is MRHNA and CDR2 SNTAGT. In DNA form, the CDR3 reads TGTGCCAGCAGTCCCGGGGGGCTGCTAGGCGGCACCATATATTTT. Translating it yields CASSPGGLLGGTIYF.

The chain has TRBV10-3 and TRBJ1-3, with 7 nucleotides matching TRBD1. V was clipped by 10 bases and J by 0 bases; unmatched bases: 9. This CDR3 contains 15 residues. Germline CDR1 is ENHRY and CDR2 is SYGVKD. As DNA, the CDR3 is TGTGCCACCAGACAGGGAATAAACTCTGGAAACACCATATATTTT. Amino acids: CATRQGINSGNTIYF.

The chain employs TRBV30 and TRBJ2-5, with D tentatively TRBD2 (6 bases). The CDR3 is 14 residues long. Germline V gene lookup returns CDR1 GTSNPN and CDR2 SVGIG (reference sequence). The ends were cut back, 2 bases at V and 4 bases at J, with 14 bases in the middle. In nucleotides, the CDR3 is TGTGCCTGGAGTTCCGGGGGTATGGGAGAGACCCAGTACTTC. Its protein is CAWSSGGMGETQYF.